Presented here are 24 T cell receptor beta chains from one specimen sequenced in a study of T cell repertoires in cytomegalovirus infection. TCRdb passed the reads through MiXCR, listing each CDR3 protein once. The sample has under 200,000 distinct CDR3 sequences, roughly 9% seen once. Material: PBMCs. The receptors stem from a human donor in good health (CMV status not recorded). Some clones in this sample may be carry-over from other donors' samples.

This clonotype was seen many times. The rearrangement uses TRBV7-2 and TRBJ2-1, with TRBD2 matching 8 bases. Germline V gives CDR1 SGHTA, CDR2 FQGNSA. V dropped 1 base and J dropped 2; count of bases not matched to a gene: 16. This CDR3 spans 20 amino acids. CDR3 sequence (DNA): TGTGCCAGCAGCTTAGTTTTCTCGGCACTAGCGGCCACCGCCTACAATGAGCAGTTCTTC. The encoded protein is CASSLVFSALAATAYNEQFF.

There are a few counts of this clonotype. The chain employs TRBV4-1 and TRBJ2-1; 7 bases line up with TRBD2. CDR3 length equals 15 residues. The germline gives CDR1 MGHRA, CDR2 YSYEKL. The junction had 11 bases not matched to a gene; V was cut back by 5 bases and J by 7 bases. The CDR3 bases are TGCGCCAGCAGCTCTGGGGGGGAAAAAAAAAATGAGCAGTTCTTC. Amino acid sequence: CASSSGGEKKNEQFF.

This clonotype was seen ten or more times. CDR3 amino acids: CASSDVGYGQFGYTF. CDR3 nucleotides: TGTGCCAGCAGTGATGTGGGATACGGACAGTTTGGCTACACCTTC. The chain uses TRBV2 and TRBJ1-2; possible D gene TRBD1, 6 bases. Germline V gene data show CDR1 as SNHLY and CDR2 as FYNNEI. This CDR3 contains 15 residues. Trimming shortened V by 3 bases and J by 7 bases, and 18 bases separated the two germline ends.

This clonotype was detected many times. The CDR3: CASSRGTAKNYGYTF. Here the CDR3 DNA reads TGTGCCAGTAGTAGGGGGACAGCCAAGAACTATGGCTACACCTTC. The chain uses TRBV19 and TRBJ1-2, with TRBD1 matching over 7 bases. The germline V gene has CDR1 LNHDA and CDR2 SQIVND (reference sequence). The CDR3 sequence is 15 residues long. The ends lost 4 bases at V and 2 bases at J; junction bases unmatched: 7.

Only a few counts were recorded for this clonotype. V usage is TRBV4-3 and J usage is TRBJ2-4; 9 bases match TRBD2. The V gene's germline CDR1 is LGHNA and CDR2 YSLEER. The CDR3 spans 17 residues. The J segment lost 1 base and the V segment lost 0 bases, leaving 4 bases of the junction unmatched. The CDR3 here is CASSQENLAGAKNIQYF. Here the CDR3 DNA reads TGCGCCAGCAGCCAAGAAAATCTAGCGGGGGCCAAAAACATTCAGTACTTC.

This chain links TRBV5-1 with TRBJ2-1; TRBD2 agrees at 7 bases. The CDR3 loop spans 15 amino acids. Germline loops: CDR1 SGHRS, CDR2 YFSETQ. The J segment lost 2 bases and the V segment lost 4 bases, leaving 6 bases of the junction unmatched. CDR3 in amino acids: CASSLRGVTYNEQFF. CDR3 DNA: TGCGCCAGCAGCCTCCGGGGGGTAACCTACAATGAGCAGTTCTTC.

This clonotype was counted many times. V usage is TRBV6-2 or TRBV6-3 and J usage is TRBJ1-5; D gene unclear. This CDR3 has 15 residues. The germline V and J ends were trimmed by 4 bases and 0 bases, with 10 bases remaining between them. From germline, CDR1 is MNHEY and CDR2 SVGEGT. CDR3 DNA: TGTGCCAGCAGTTTTCGGACGGATAGCAATCAGCCCCAGCATTTT. This encodes CASSFRTDSNQPQHF.

The V call is TRBV14, the J call TRBJ2-1; TRBD2 is a possible D gene (5 bases). Looked up from germline, CDR1 is SGHDN and CDR2 is FVKESK. CDR3 length: 14 residues. V was trimmed by 2 bases and J by 1 base, leaving 6 bases between them. The CDR3 DNA reads as TGTGCCAGCAGCCAACGGGGTTCCTACAATGAGCAGTTCTTC. Its translation is CASSQRGSYNEQFF. The whole variable domain, remainder taken from reference TRBV14 and TRBJ2-1, is EAGVTQFPSHSVIEKGQTVTLRCDPISGHDNLYWYRRVMGKEIKFLLHFVKESKQDESGMPNNRFLAERTGGTYSTLKVQPAELEDSGVYFCASSQRGSYNEQFFGPGTRLTVL.

The V and J genes are TRBV20-1 and TRBJ2-1; 10 bases are a match to TRBD2. Trimming took 4 bases from V and 8 from J; bases not matched to a gene: 8. This CDR3 comprises 14 residues. CDR1 DFQATT and CDR2 SNEGSKA come from the germline V gene (reference sequence). The CDR3 protein is CSATSSGRGHEQFF. As DNA, the CDR3 is TGCAGTGCTACTTCTAGCGGGAGAGGCCATGAGCAGTTCTTC.

This clonotype has just a few counts. The chain's CDR3 is CASSWGTQANTEAFF. Here the CDR3 DNA reads TGTGCCAGCAGCTGGGGGACCCAAGCGAACACTGAAGCTTTCTTT. This sequence joins TRBV5-5 and TRBJ1-1; TRBD1 is a possible D gene (5 bases). This CDR3 has 15 amino acids. Deletions cut 3 bases from V and 1 base from J, with 13 bases between. Germline V gene data show CDR1 as SGHKS and CDR2 as YYEKEE (reference sequence).

This clonotype has a count of ten or more. This chain uses TRBV7-9 with TRBJ1-2; 7 nucleotides match TRBD1. The length of the CDR3 is 15 residues. Germline CDR1 SEHNR, CDR2 FQNEAQ (reference sequence). Trimming took 5 bases from V and 0 from J; bases not matched to a gene: 6. CDR3 sequence reads: CASSPRDSANYGYTF. The CDR3 coding sequence is TGTGCCAGCAGCCCCCGGGACAGCGCTAACTATGGCTACACCTTC.

This clonotype turned up a few times. The chain couples TRBV5-1 to TRBJ1-1; D call uncertain. This CDR3 is built from 14 residues. V lost 3 bases and J lost 0, with 9 bases in between. The germline V gene encodes CDR1 SGHRS and CDR2 YFSETQ. CDR3 nucleotides: TGCGCCAGCAGCTCCAGCCGGATGAACACTGAAGCTTTCTTT. It yields the protein CASSSSRMNTEAFF. Together with reference TRBV5-1 and TRBJ1-1, the CDR3 gives the full variable domain: KAGVTQTPRYLIKTRGQQVTLSCSPISGHRSVSWYQQTPGQGLQFLFEYFSETQRNKGNFPGRFSGRQFSNSRSEMNVSTLELGDSALYLCASSSSRMNTEAFFGQGTRLTVV.

A few counts support this clonotype. The V and J genes are TRBV28 and TRBJ2-3; TRBD1 matches at 7 bases. The CDR3 runs to 14 residues. CDR1 is MDHEN and CDR2 is SYDVKM in the germline V gene. V shed 6 bases and J 2 bases; nucleotides not matched to a gene: 5. CDR3 region: CASSPTGNTDTQYF. The DNA of the CDR3 is TGTGCCAGCAGCCCGACAGGGAACACAGATACGCAGTATTTT.

The J gene is TRBJ2-5, the V gene TRBV5-1; D assignment may be TRBD1 or TRBD2 (5 bases each). The germline V gene encodes CDR1 SGHRS and CDR2 YFSETQ. Trimming pared 7 bases from V and 5 bases from J, leaving 18 bases between. The CDR3 extends over 14 amino acids. CDR3 DNA: TGCGCCAGCGCCCGGGACCCGAATGTGGAGACCCAGTACTTC. Translation gives CASARDPNVETQYF.

In this sample, this clonotype turned up many times. This chain uses TRBV7-9 with TRBJ1-2; a possible D gene is TRBD1 (5 bases). The CDR3 is made up of 16 amino acids. V was cut by 4 bases and J by 0 bases, with 15 bases left in between. CDR1 and CDR2 from the germline V gene are SEHNR and FQNEAQ (reference sequence). This chain's CDR3 is CASSYSDRSTNYGYTF. DNA of the CDR3: TGTGCCAGCAGCTATTCCGACAGAAGCACTAACTATGGCTACACCTTC.

This chain joins TRBV20-1 and TRBJ1-1; D possibly corresponds to TRBD1 (6 bases). With 6 bases removed from V and 1 base from J, the gap between germline ends came to 15 bases. This CDR3 comprises 14 residues. Per the germline V gene, CDR1 is DFQATT and CDR2 is SNEGSKA (reference sequence). The CDR3 coding sequence is TGCAGTGCCCCGGACAGCACCACGAACACTGAAGCTTTCTTT. It translates to CSAPDSTTNTEAFF.

This chain joins TRBV7-9 and TRBJ1-6; D unresolved. V was trimmed by 5 bases and J by 0 bases, leaving 11 bases between them. The CDR3 has 16 residues. Germline lookup yields CDR1 SEHNR and CDR2 FQNEAQ (reference sequence). The CDR3 spells CASSPGSSSYNSPLHF. For the CDR3, the DNA is TGTGCCAGCAGCCCCGGGTCGAGCTCCTATAATTCACCCCTCCACTTT.

The chain couples TRBV2 to TRBJ1-3; no definite D call. The CDR3 has 14 residues. Germline-derived CDR1 and CDR2 are SNHLY and FYNNEI. V was cut by 1 base and J by 4 bases, with 8 bases left in between. CDR3 region: CASSEEGSGNTIYF. The CDR3 nucleotides read TGTGCCAGCAGTGAAGAAGGGAGCGGAAACACCATATATTTT.

The chain recombines TRBV7-2 with TRBJ2-4; 8 nucleotides align to TRBD1. The CDR3 length is 15 residues. J was trimmed by 8 bases and V by 1 base; bases with no gene match: 7. Germline values: CDR1 SGHTA, CDR2 FQGNSA. CDR3 amino acids: CASSLEAGGRDIQYF. CDR3 bases: TGTGCCAGCAGCTTAGAGGCAGGGGGCAGGGACATTCAGTACTTC.

At least ten counts were recorded for this clonotype. The rearrangement joins TRBV20-1 to TRBJ1-1; no definite D call. Germline CDR1 and CDR2: DFQATT and SNEGSKA (reference sequence). The CDR3 extends over 14 amino acids. Trimming left V 1 base short and J 3 bases short, with 12 bases between. The CDR3 nucleotides are TGCAGTGCTAGAGTGTCCCAGGTACACACTGAAGCTTTCTTT. Protein product: CSARVSQVHTEAFF.

This clonotype occurred a few times. The chain combines TRBV7-2 with TRBJ1-1, with unresolved D. The CDR3 consists of 15 residues. Per germline, CDR1 SGHTA and CDR2 FQGNSA. Trimming removed 1 base at V and 1 base at J, with 10 bases between. This CDR3 reads CASSLERLENTEAFF. For the CDR3, the DNA is TGTGCCAGCAGCTTAGAGCGGTTGGAGAACACTGAAGCTTTCTTT.

The chain carries TRBV7-2 and TRBJ1-2; D may be TRBD1 (6 bases). The CDR3 sequence is 12 residues long. CDR1 is SGHTA, CDR2 FQGNSA, per germline. Trimming pared 4 bases from V and 7 bases from J, leaving 10 bases between. The CDR3 spells CASSSQGSGYTF. The CDR3 coding sequence is TGTGCCAGCAGCTCACAGGGAAGTGGCTACACCTTC.

This clonotype appeared many times. The chain uses TRBV7-9 and TRBJ2-1; 8 bases agree with TRBD2. Germline CDR1 is SEHNR and CDR2 is FQNEAQ (reference sequence). Trimming cost V 1 base and J 3 bases; bases outside gene matches: 2. The CDR3 contains 15 residues. CDR3 sequence (DNA): TGTGCCAGCAGCTTAGTGCGGGAGGACTACAATGAGCAGTTCTTC. Amino acids: CASSLVREDYNEQFF.

This clonotype was picked up a small number of times. The chain recombines TRBV20-1 with TRBJ2-5, with 7 bases aligning to TRBD2. The CDR3 is 15 amino acids. V lost 5 bases and J lost 5; bases outside the gene matches: 14. The germline gives CDR1 DFQATT, CDR2 SNEGSKA (reference sequence). The CDR3 loop is CSACRAPPGGETQYF. CDR3 bases: TGCAGTGCTTGTCGGGCCCCACCCGGGGGGGAGACCCAGTACTTC.